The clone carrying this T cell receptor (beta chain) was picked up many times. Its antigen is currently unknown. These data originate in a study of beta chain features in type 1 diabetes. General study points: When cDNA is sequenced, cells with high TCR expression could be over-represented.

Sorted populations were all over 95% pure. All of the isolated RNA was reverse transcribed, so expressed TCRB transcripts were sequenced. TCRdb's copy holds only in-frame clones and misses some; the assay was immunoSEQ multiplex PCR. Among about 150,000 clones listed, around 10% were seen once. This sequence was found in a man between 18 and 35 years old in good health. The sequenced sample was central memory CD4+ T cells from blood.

The CDR3 sequence is CASSHLGGSGEAFF. The DNA for the CDR3 is TGCGCCAGCAGCCACCTTGGCGGGTCCGGCGAAGCTTTCTTT. V usage is TRBV4-3 and J usage is TRBJ1-1; unclear D gene. The CDR3 extends over 14 amino acids. V lost 3 bases, J lost 8 bases, and 16 bases lay in between. The germline V gene has CDR1 LGHNA and CDR2 YSLEER.